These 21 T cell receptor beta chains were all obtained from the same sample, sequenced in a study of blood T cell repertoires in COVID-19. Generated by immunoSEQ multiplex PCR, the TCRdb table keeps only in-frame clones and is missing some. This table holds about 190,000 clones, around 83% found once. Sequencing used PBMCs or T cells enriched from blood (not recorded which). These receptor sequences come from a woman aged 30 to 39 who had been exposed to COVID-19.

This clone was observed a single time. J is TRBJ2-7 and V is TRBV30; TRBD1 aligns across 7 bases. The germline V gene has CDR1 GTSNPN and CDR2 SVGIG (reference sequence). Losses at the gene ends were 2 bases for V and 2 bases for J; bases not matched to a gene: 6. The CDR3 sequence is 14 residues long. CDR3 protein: CAWSWDSRPYEQYF. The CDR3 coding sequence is TGTGCCTGGAGTTGGGACAGTAGACCCTACGAGCAGTACTTC.

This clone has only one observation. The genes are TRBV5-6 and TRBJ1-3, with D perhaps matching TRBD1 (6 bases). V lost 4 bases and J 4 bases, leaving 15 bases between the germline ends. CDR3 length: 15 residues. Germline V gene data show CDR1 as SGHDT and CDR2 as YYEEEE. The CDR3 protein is CASSLEWGPGNTIYF. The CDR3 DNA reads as TGTGCCAGCAGCCTAGAATGGGGGCCCGGAAACACCATATATTTT.

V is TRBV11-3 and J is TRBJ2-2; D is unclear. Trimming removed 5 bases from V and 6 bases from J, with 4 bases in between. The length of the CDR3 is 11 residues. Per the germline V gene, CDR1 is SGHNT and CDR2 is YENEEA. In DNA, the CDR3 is TGTGCCAGCAGCCTCGCCGGGGAGCTGTTTTTT. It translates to CASSLAGELFF.

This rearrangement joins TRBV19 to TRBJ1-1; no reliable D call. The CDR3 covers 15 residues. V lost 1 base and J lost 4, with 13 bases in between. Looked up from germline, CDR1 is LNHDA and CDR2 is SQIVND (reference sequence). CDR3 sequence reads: CASSIVLGSGTEAFF. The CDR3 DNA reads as TGTGCCAGTAGTATAGTCCTAGGGAGCGGCACTGAAGCTTTCTTT.

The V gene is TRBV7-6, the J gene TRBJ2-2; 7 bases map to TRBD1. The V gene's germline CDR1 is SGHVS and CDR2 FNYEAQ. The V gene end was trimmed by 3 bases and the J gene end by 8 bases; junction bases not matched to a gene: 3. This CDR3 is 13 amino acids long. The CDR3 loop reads CASSFDRAGELFF. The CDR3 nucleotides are TGTGCCAGCAGCTTCGACAGGGCTGGGGAGCTGTTTTTT.

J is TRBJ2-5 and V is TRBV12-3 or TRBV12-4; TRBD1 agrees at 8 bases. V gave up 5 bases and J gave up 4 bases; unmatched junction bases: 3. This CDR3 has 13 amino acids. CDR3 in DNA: TGTGCCAGCAGTAAGACAGGGGTAGAGACCCAGTACTTC. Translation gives CASSKTGVETQYF.

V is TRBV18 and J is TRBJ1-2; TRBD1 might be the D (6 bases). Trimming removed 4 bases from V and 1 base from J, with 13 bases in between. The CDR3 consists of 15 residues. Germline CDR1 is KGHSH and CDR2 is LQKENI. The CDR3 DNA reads TGTGCCAGCTCACAGGTGACAGGACTTAACTATGGCTACACCTTC. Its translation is CASSQVTGLNYGYTF.

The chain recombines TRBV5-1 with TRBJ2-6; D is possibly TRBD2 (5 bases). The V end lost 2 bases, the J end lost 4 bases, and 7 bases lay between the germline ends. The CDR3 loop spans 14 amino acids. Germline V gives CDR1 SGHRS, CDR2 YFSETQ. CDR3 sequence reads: CASSFGVGANVLTF. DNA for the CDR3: TGCGCCAGCAGCTTCGGGGTGGGGGCCAACGTCCTGACTTTC.

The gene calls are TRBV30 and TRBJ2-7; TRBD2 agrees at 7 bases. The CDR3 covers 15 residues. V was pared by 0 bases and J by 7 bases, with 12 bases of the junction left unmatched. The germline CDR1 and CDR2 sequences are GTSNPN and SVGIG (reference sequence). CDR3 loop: CAWSVEPRWGGEQYF. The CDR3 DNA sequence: TGTGCCTGGAGTGTCGAGCCACGGTGGGGGGGAGAGCAGTACTTC.

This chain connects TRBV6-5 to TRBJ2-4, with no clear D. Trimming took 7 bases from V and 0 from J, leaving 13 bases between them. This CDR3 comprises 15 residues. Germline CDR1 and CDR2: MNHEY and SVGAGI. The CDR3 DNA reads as TGTGCCAGCACCCCAGTTGCACAAGCCAAAAACATTCAGTACTTC. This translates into CASTPVAQAKNIQYF.

In DNA, the CDR3 is TGCGCCAGCAGCTGGGGACAGGGTTTAGGTTCACCCCTCCACTTT. It codes for CASSWGQGLGSPLHF. The chain uses TRBV5-1 and TRBJ1-6; the match to TRBD1 covers 9 bases. V lost 3 bases to trimming and J lost 9 bases; unmatched junction nucleotides: 7. CDR1 and CDR2 from the germline V gene are SGHRS and YFSETQ. The CDR3 has 15 amino acids.

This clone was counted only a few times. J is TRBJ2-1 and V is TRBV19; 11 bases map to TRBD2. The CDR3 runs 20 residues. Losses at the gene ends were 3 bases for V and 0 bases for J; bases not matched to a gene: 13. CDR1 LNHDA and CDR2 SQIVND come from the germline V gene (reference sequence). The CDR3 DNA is TGTGCCAGTAGTATTAGTCCCCCGACTAGCGGGGAAAGCTCCTACAATGAGCAGTTCTTC. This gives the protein CASSISPPTSGESSYNEQFF.

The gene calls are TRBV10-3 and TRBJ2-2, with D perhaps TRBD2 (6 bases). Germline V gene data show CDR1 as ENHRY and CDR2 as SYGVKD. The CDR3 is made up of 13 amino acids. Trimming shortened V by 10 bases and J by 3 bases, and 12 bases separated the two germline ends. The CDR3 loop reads CATGTPYTGELFF. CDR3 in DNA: TGTGCCACCGGGACTCCATACACCGGGGAGCTGTTTTTT.

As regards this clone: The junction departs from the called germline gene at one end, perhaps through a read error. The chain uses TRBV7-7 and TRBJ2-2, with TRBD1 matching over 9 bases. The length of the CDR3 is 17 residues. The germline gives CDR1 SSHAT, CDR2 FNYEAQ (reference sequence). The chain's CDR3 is CASSLEPETGGPGELFF. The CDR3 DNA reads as TGTGCTAGCAGCTTAGAGCCTGAGACAGGGGGTCCCGGGGAGCTGTTTTTT.

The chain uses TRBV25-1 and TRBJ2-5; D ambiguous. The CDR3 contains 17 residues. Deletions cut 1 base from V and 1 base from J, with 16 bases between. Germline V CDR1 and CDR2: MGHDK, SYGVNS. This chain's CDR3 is CASSEFGQAPLQETQYF. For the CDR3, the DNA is TGTGCCAGCAGTGAATTTGGCCAGGCCCCACTCCAAGAGACCCAGTACTTC.

The CDR3, as DNA: TGTGCCAGCAGAGCTACAGGGAACACTGAAGCTTTCTTT. Translated, it gives CASRATGNTEAFF. This rearrangement joins TRBV6-5 to TRBJ1-1; a possible D gene is TRBD1 (5 bases). Per germline, CDR1 MNHEY and CDR2 SVGAGI. Trimming stripped 6 bases from V and 1 base from J, with 9 bases between. The CDR3 has 13 residues.

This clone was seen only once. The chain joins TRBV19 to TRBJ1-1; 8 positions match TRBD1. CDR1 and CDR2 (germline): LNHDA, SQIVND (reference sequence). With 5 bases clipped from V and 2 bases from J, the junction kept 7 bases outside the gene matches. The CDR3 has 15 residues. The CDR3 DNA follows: TGTGCCAGTAGTGTAAGGACAGGGCTCAACACTGAAGCTTTCTTT. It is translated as CASSVRTGLNTEAFF.

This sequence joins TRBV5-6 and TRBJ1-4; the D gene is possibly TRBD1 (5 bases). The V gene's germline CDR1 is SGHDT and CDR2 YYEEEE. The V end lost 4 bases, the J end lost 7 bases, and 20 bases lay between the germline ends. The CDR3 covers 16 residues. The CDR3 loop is CASSPPLGRGVEKLFF. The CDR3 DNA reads TGTGCCAGCAGCCCCCCCCTAGGGAGGGGCGTTGAAAAACTGTTTTTT. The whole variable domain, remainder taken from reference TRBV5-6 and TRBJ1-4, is DAGVTQSPTHLIKTRGQQVTLRCSPKSGHDTVSWYQQALGQGPQFIFQYYEEEERQRGNFPDRFSGHQFPNYSSELNVNALLLGDSALYLCASSPPLGRGVEKLFFGSGTQLSVL.

The CDR3 nucleotides read TGTGCCATCAGTGTAGAAGGACAGGGGGCCTACACCTTC. It yields the protein CAISVEGQGAYTF. V is TRBV10-3 and J is TRBJ1-2, with 11 bases aligning to TRBD1. From germline, CDR1 is ENHRY and CDR2 SYGVKD. The V and J ends lost 4 bases and 10 bases, in that order; junction bases with no gene match: 5. The CDR3 is 13 residues long.

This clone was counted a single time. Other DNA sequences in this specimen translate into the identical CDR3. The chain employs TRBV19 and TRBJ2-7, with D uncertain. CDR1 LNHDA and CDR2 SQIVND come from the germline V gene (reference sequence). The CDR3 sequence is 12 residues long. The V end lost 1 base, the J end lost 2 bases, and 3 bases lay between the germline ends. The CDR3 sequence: CASSIGPYEQYF. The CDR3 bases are TGTGCCAGTAGTATAGGGCCCTACGAGCAGTACTTC.

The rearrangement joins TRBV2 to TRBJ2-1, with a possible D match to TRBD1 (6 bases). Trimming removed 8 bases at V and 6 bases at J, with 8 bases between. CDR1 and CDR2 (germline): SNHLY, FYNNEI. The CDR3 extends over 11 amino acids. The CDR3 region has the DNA TGTGCCAGCGGACAGTCCAATGAGCAGTTCTTC. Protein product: CASGQSNEQFF.